These 2 T cell receptor beta chains were sequenced from one sample in a study of immune evolution from preneoplasia to lung adenocarcinoma. Repertoires were generated with immunoSEQ multiplex PCR, while TCRdb's copy carries only in-frame clones and drops some. The table includes under 10,000 clones, nearly 80% detected once. The sequenced material came from FFPE adjacent normal lung tissue. Source of these receptors: a person aged 55-80 years with lung adenocarcinoma.

As for this clone: The same CDR3 can be traced to other DNA sequences in this sample. This chain joins TRBV19 and TRBJ2-7; 8 bases match TRBD1. The germline V gene has CDR1 LNHDA and CDR2 SQIVND (reference sequence). J was trimmed by 1 base and V by 5 bases; bases with no gene match: 4. The CDR3 runs to 14 residues. In DNA form, the CDR3 reads TGTGCCAGTAGTGGTGGGGACAGGTCCTACGAGCAGTACTTC. Encoded protein: CASSGGDRSYEQYF.

For this clone: Different DNA sequences within this sample yield the same CDR3. The CDR3 nucleotides are TGTGCCAGCAGCGTAGCGGGAACTAGCACAGATACGCAGTATTTT. Translation: CASSVAGTSTDTQYF. V usage is TRBV9 and J usage is TRBJ2-3, with D possibly being TRBD2 (5 bases). The CDR3 extends over 15 amino acids. The V gene lost 0 bases and the J gene lost 0 bases, with 8 bases spanning the gap. CDR1 is SGDLS, CDR2 YYNGEE, per germline.